These 29 T cell receptor beta chains were sequenced from one sample in a study of brain T cells in children with intractable seizures. The sample's time point: blood from clinic visit 5 months post-surgery; TSC patient then seizure free. Sequencing used immunoSEQ multiplex PCR; TCRdb keeps in-frame clones, though not all of them. This sample carries hundreds of thousands of clones, about 94% of them seen once, and the ten largest clones take roughly 6%. The sequencing here drew on peripheral blood, taken 4 to 5 months after surgery. The receptor source for this set is a boy in the first two years of life with tuberous sclerosis and intractable seizures.

This chain links TRBV10-3 with TRBJ2-3; 7 positions match TRBD2. J gave up 7 bases and V 10 bases, and 5 bases lay outside the gene matches. The CDR3 is 11 residues long. CDR1 ENHRY and CDR2 SYGVKD come from the germline V gene. CDR3: CASSGLNTQYF. In nucleotides, the CDR3 is TGTGCCAGCTCGGGACTAAATACGCAGTATTTT.

The rearrangement uses TRBV7-6 and TRBJ2-1; possible D gene TRBD2, 6 bases. V gave up 5 bases and J gave up 3 bases, with 14 bases separating them. This CDR3 has 15 residues. Germline CDR1 and CDR2: SGHVS and FNYEAQ. The chain's CDR3 is CASSLTGRDYNEQFF. CDR3 sequence (DNA): TGTGCCAGCAGCCTAACGGGGCGGGACTACAATGAGCAGTTCTTC.

This rearrangement joins TRBV11-3 to TRBJ2-7; TRBD2 matches 14 bases. The CDR3 consists of 16 residues. Germline values: CDR1 SGHNT, CDR2 YENEEA. The J segment lost 5 bases and the V segment lost 4 bases, leaving 7 bases of the junction unmatched. The CDR3 loop is CASSWRRLAGGNEQYF. The DNA of the CDR3 is TGTGCCAGCAGCTGGCGCCGACTAGCGGGAGGGAACGAGCAGTACTTC.

The chain links TRBV19 to TRBJ1-2; TRBD1 matches 8 bases. The germline V gene encodes CDR1 LNHDA and CDR2 SQIVND (reference sequence). The junction had 1 base not matched to a gene; V was cut back by 3 bases and J by 7 bases. The length of the CDR3 is 12 residues. The CDR3 reads CASSMDRAGYTF. CDR3 in DNA: TGTGCCAGTAGTATGGACAGGGCTGGCTACACCTTC.

The V gene is TRBV2, the J gene TRBJ2-3; 7 bases map to TRBD1. The CDR3 loop spans 16 amino acids. In germline, CDR1 is SNHLY, CDR2 FYNNEI. The junction had 12 bases not matched to a gene; V was cut back by 6 bases and J by 3 bases. CDR3 in DNA: TGTGCCAGCAGCGAGCATGAGGACAGGCCAACAGATACGCAGTATTTT. Amino acid sequence: CASSEHEDRPTDTQYF.

The rearrangement links TRBV30 to TRBJ2-7; D ambiguous. This CDR3 is built from 13 residues. Germline V gene sequence: CDR1 GTSNPN, CDR2 SVGIG (reference sequence). The V and J ends lost 3 bases and 5 bases respectively, with 14 bases between them. CDR3 coding DNA: TGTGCCTGGAGACCCGAAGGAGTCCACGAGCAGTACTTC. This gives the protein CAWRPEGVHEQYF.

The genes are TRBV24-1 and TRBJ2-5, with D tentatively TRBD1 or TRBD2 (6 bases each). V lost 5 bases and J lost 2, with 8 bases in between. Germline CDR1 is KGHDR and CDR2 is SFDVKD. The CDR3 spans 13 residues. CDR3 bases: TGTGCCACCAGTGGGGGGGCTCAAGAGACCCAGTACTTC. It yields the protein CATSGGAQETQYF.

The CDR3 DNA reads as TGCGCCAGCAGGCCGCGCGAGCGGGGGGTGGCAGATACGCAGTATTTT. Translation gives CASRPRERGVADTQYF. V usage is TRBV4-1 and J usage is TRBJ2-3, with 9 bases fitting TRBD2. The CDR3 runs 16 residues. Germline V gene data show CDR1 as MGHRA and CDR2 as YSYEKL. The J segment lost 4 bases and the V segment lost 6 bases, leaving 11 bases of the junction unmatched.

The chain couples TRBV30 to TRBJ1-2; no clear D. This CDR3 contains 11 residues. The V end lost 3 bases, the J end lost 5 bases, and 7 bases lay between the germline ends. In germline, CDR1 is GTSNPN, CDR2 SVGIG (reference sequence). CDR3 amino acids: CAWSGWYGYTF. CDR3 nucleotides: TGTGCCTGGAGCGGATGGTATGGCTACACCTTC.

This clone was detected once. The V and J genes are TRBV4-1 and TRBJ2-7, with a tentative D call TRBD1 (7 bases). The CDR3 runs 17 residues. V dropped 0 bases and J dropped 3 bases, with 18 bases sitting between them. Germline CDR1 is MGHRA and CDR2 is YSYEKL. CDR3 in amino acids: CASSQEAEGAGYYEQYF. DNA of the CDR3: TGCGCCAGCAGCCAAGAAGCGGAGGGGGCAGGTTACTACGAGCAGTACTTC.

This chain connects TRBV5-8 to TRBJ2-6; D is perhaps TRBD1 (5 bases). The V and J ends lost 0 bases and 2 bases respectively, with 6 bases between them. The germline CDR1 and CDR2 sequences are SGHTS and YDEGEE. The length of the CDR3 is 15 residues. CDR3 sequence reads: CASSLEGAGANVLTF. The CDR3 region has the DNA TGTGCCAGCAGCTTGGAAGGGGCTGGGGCCAACGTCCTGACTTTC.

Turning to this clone: This specimen includes other DNA sequences encoding the same CDR3. The rearrangement joins TRBV10-3 to TRBJ1-2; D ambiguous. V lost 0 bases to trimming and J lost 0 bases, with 5 bases between them. Looked up from germline, CDR1 is ENHRY and CDR2 is SYGVKD. This CDR3 has 14 residues. For the CDR3, the DNA is TGTGCCATCAGTGAGTCGACGGCTAACTATGGCTACACCTTC. Protein product: CAISESTANYGYTF.

This chain joins TRBV24-1 and TRBJ2-1, with D possibly being TRBD2 (6 bases). The CDR3 has 15 amino acids. Trimming took off 5 bases at V and 0 bases at J, with 10 bases between the two ends. Germline lookup yields CDR1 KGHDR and CDR2 SFDVKD. For the CDR3, the DNA is TGTGCCACCAGTGGGGACTTGAGCTCCTACAATGAGCAGTTCTTC. This translates into CATSGDLSSYNEQFF.

J is TRBJ2-1 and V is TRBV14, with D possibly matching TRBD2 (6 bases). Germline CDR1 SGHDN, CDR2 FVKESK. Trimming stripped 4 bases from V and 6 bases from J, with 22 bases between. The CDR3 has 17 residues. CDR3 sequence: CASSPGLSKRRFNEQFF. The CDR3 nucleotides are TGTGCCAGCAGCCCGGGACTGTCCAAGAGAAGGTTCAATGAGCAGTTCTTC.

V and J are TRBV5-4 and TRBJ2-3; 8 bases are a match to TRBD2. Germline trimming cut 7 bases from V and 2 bases from J; bases unmatched to any gene: 15. Germline V gene data show CDR1 as SGHNT and CDR2 as YYREEE (reference sequence). CDR3 size: 17 residues. This chain's CDR3 is CASSSGLEPPSTDTQYF. The CDR3 DNA reads as TGTGCCAGCTCTAGCGGGCTTGAGCCTCCGTCCACAGATACGCAGTATTTT.

The chain is built from TRBV2 and TRBJ1-2; D uncertain. The CDR3 has 12 residues. V lost 8 bases and J 8 bases, leaving 15 bases between the germline ends. The germline gives CDR1 SNHLY, CDR2 FYNNEI. For the CDR3, the DNA is TGTGCCAGCCTTATAGGGTCTATGGGCTACACCTTC. Its protein is CASLIGSMGYTF. The variable domain in full, with the rest retrieved from reference TRBV2 and TRBJ1-2, is EPEVTQTPSHQVTQMGQEVILRCVPISNHLYFYWYRQILGQKVEFLVSFYNNEISEKSEIFDDQFSVERPDGSNFTLKIRSTKLEDSAMYFCASLIGSMGYTFGSGTRLTVV.

This chain uses TRBV7-6 with TRBJ2-4, with TRBD2 matching 11 bases. Germline CDR1 and CDR2: SGHVS and FNYEAQ. Losses at the gene ends were 6 bases for V and 4 bases for J; bases not matched to a gene: 5. There are 15 residues in the CDR3. The CDR3, as DNA: TGTGCCAGCAGTTTATTAGCGGGGGGGAAAAACATTCAGTACTTC. Encoded protein: CASSLLAGGKNIQYF.

The chain carries TRBV4-1 and TRBJ2-1; 12 positions agree with TRBD2. The ends lost 4 bases at V and 2 bases at J; junction bases unmatched: 3. Germline lookup yields CDR1 MGHRA and CDR2 YSYEKL. This CDR3 is built from 16 residues. This CDR3 is CASSPRTSGTYNEQFF. CDR3 nucleotide sequence: TGCGCCAGCAGCCCCCGGACTAGCGGGACCTACAATGAGCAGTTCTTC.

The table lists this clone with a count of one. The chain employs TRBV5-1 and TRBJ2-5; 8 bases are shared with TRBD2. V gave up 0 bases and J gave up 5 bases; unmatched junction bases: 9. The CDR3 is 16 amino acids. From germline, CDR1 is SGHRS and CDR2 YFSETQ. The CDR3 region is CASSLAPGGLGETQYF. In nucleotides, the CDR3 is TGCGCCAGCAGCTTGGCCCCGGGGGGGCTCGGGGAGACCCAGTACTTC.

This clone was counted between two and nine times. V and J are TRBV2 and TRBJ1-1; D uncertain. Trimming removed 0 bases from V and 5 bases from J, with 7 bases in between. Germline CDR1 reads SNHLY; CDR2 reads FYNNEI. The CDR3 extends over 13 amino acids. The DNA of the CDR3 is TGTGCCAGCAGTGAAGCTGTAGTTACTGAAGCTTTCTTT. Its translation is CASSEAVVTEAFF.

V is TRBV6-5 and J is TRBJ1-1; D remains unclear. The CDR3 length is 11 residues. V shed 7 bases and J shed 4 bases, with 7 bases lying between them. The germline CDR1 and CDR2 sequences are MNHEY and SVGAGI. CDR3 coding DNA: TGTGCCAGCAAAGTTGGCACTGAAGCTTTCTTT. The encoded protein is CASKVGTEAFF.

The chain links TRBV18 to TRBJ1-1; no definite D call. The germline gives CDR1 KGHSH, CDR2 LQKENI. With 1 base removed from V and 8 bases from J, the gap between germline ends came to 11 bases. The CDR3 spans 13 residues. CDR3 sequence reads: CASSPRSDREAFF. The CDR3 region has the DNA TGTGCCAGCTCACCACGCTCGGACCGAGAAGCTTTCTTT.

The chain has TRBV19 and TRBJ1-3, with unresolved D. This CDR3 is built from 14 residues. Germline CDR1 is LNHDA and CDR2 is SQIVND (reference sequence). The ends were cut back, 8 bases at V and 0 bases at J, with 11 bases in the middle. CDR3 in amino acids: CASGVTTSGNTIYF. The CDR3 region has the DNA TGTGCCAGTGGAGTAACTACCTCTGGAAACACCATATATTTT.

The V gene is TRBV11-1, the J gene TRBJ2-1, with 11 bases fitting TRBD2. The V gene end was trimmed by 7 bases and the J gene end by 3 bases; junction bases not matched to a gene: 8. This CDR3 has 16 residues. CDR1 is SGHAT, CDR2 FQDESV, per germline (reference sequence). DNA for the CDR3: TGTGCCAGCATCCAGGGGGGGACTAGCGGCTACAATGAGCAGTTCTTC. Protein: CASIQGGTSGYNEQFF.

The V and J genes are TRBV7-8 and TRBJ2-7; D call uncertain. Germline assignment: CDR1 SGHVS and CDR2 FQNEAQ. This CDR3 has 13 residues. V was cut by 9 bases and J by 7 bases, with 19 bases left in between. The CDR3 reads CARFRAHVEEQYF. In DNA, the CDR3 is TGTGCCAGATTCCGTGCGCACGTAGAAGAGCAGTACTTC.

V is TRBV2 and J is TRBJ2-5, with no clear D. The CDR3 is 14 residues long. V lost 4 bases and J 5 bases, leaving 14 bases between the germline ends. Looked up from germline, CDR1 is SNHLY and CDR2 is FYNNEI. The CDR3 reads CASSVPPLDETQYF. The CDR3 DNA is TGTGCCAGCAGTGTCCCCCCATTAGACGAGACCCAGTACTTC.

This chain connects TRBV27 to TRBJ2-5, with D perhaps given as TRBD1 or TRBD2 (5 bases each). Trimming removed 6 bases from V and 4 bases from J, with 18 bases in between. This CDR3 spans 15 amino acids. Looked up from germline, CDR1 is MNHEY and CDR2 is SMNVEV (reference sequence). CDR3 nucleotides: TGTGCCAGCAGCCACGACAGCGGTTGGGGAGAGACCCAGTACTTC. It translates to CASSHDSGWGETQYF.

The chain carries TRBV6-1 and TRBJ1-5; D remains ambiguous. The ends were cut back, 3 bases at V and 9 bases at J, with 15 bases in the middle. Germline CDR1 is MNHNS and CDR2 is SASEGT. The CDR3 sequence is 14 residues long. CDR3 sequence reads: CASSERLASGPQHF. CDR3 DNA: TGTGCCAGCAGTGAGAGACTGGCTTCAGGGCCCCAGCATTTT.

In DNA, the CDR3 is TGTGCCAGCAGCTTACGGGGAGTCGAGCCTCTGGAGACCCAGTACTTC. Protein product: CASSLRGVEPLETQYF. The V gene is TRBV13, the J gene TRBJ2-5, with D perhaps TRBD2 (5 bases). The CDR3 length is 16 residues. V was shortened by 2 bases and J by 5 bases, with 18 bases between the two germline ends. Germline CDR1 PRHDT, CDR2 FYEKMQ (reference sequence).